Each of the 17 T cell receptor beta chains below was sequenced from the same sample in a study of T cell repertoires in cytomegalovirus infection (dated by TCRdb to about 2019). The sequencer was an Illumina HiSeq 1500. TCRdb cleaned the public reads at Q25 with fastp, built clones with MiXCR and kept in-frame beta chains. For every CDR3 protein sequence, its rows merge into one entry that carries the most common genes and DNA. Within this sample are hundreds of thousands of distinct CDR3 sequences, with around 9.5% of them counted one time only. Jointly, the top ten make up roughly 4.5% of the sample. The specimen was PBMCs. Source of these receptors: a human donor in good health (CMV status not recorded). Some clones in this sample may be carry-over from other donors' samples.

This clonotype was detected only a few times. The chain joins TRBV19 to TRBJ2-3, with D uncertain. V shed 10 bases and J shed 6 bases, with 11 bases lying between them. The germline CDR1 and CDR2 sequences are LNHDA and SQIVND (reference sequence). The CDR3 contains 11 residues. The CDR3 here is CAKGTPDTQYF. In DNA form, the CDR3 reads TGTGCCAAGGGAACGCCGGATACGCAGTATTTT.

This clonotype was counted only a few times. This rearrangement joins TRBV7-6 to TRBJ2-7, with 9 bases that match TRBD2. The J segment lost 5 bases and the V segment lost 5 bases, leaving 10 bases of the junction unmatched. This CDR3 contains 15 residues. Germline loops: CDR1 SGHVS, CDR2 FNYEAQ. The CDR3 region is CASSPTSGPLNEQYF. As DNA, the CDR3 is TGTGCCAGCAGCCCGACTAGCGGACCATTGAACGAGCAGTACTTC.

Ten or more counts support this clonotype. The chain recombines TRBV11-2 with TRBJ2-1; maybe TRBD2 (6 bases). Trimming took off 1 base at V and 10 bases at J, with 17 bases between the two ends. The CDR3 runs to 15 residues. Germline CDR1 reads SGHAT; CDR2 reads FQNNGV. The DNA of the CDR3 is TGTGCCAGCAGCTTAGCGGACTATAGGGTCGTCGAGCAGTTCTTC. This codes for CASSLADYRVVEQFF.

This clonotype has more than one count but fewer than ten. V usage is TRBV7-3 and J usage is TRBJ2-5; TRBD2 matches at 10 bases. The V and J ends lost 5 bases and 4 bases, in that order; junction bases with no gene match: 4. CDR1 and CDR2 from the germline V gene are SGHTA and FQGTGA. The CDR3 has 14 residues. The DNA of the CDR3 is TGTGCCAGCAGCCAGCGGGAGGGCCGAGAGACCCAGTACTTC. Translation gives CASSQREGRETQYF.

A few counts support this clonotype. This chain uses TRBV2 with TRBJ2-2; D possibly corresponds to TRBD2 (5 bases). V lost 8 bases and J 5 bases, leaving 15 bases between the germline ends. Per the germline V gene, CDR1 is SNHLY and CDR2 is FYNNEI. This CDR3 has 14 residues. CDR3: CASRWEWNTGELFF. CDR3 nucleotides: TGTGCCAGCCGGTGGGAGTGGAATACCGGGGAGCTGTTTTTT.

This clonotype was observed a handful of times. V gene TRBV4-1 combines with J gene TRBJ1-2; D is unclear. Per germline, CDR1 MGHRA and CDR2 YSYEKL. CDR3 length equals 14 residues. Trimming left V 0 bases short and J 6 bases short, with 11 bases between. The CDR3 DNA follows: TGCGCCAGCAGCCAAGATCGGCGAGCGAATGGCTACACCTTC. This translates into CASSQDRRANGYTF.

This clonotype was recorded at least ten times. The V call is TRBV7-2, the J call TRBJ2-5; D gene unclear. This CDR3 is 13 amino acids long. Germline V gene sequence: CDR1 SGHTA, CDR2 FQGNSA. The V and J ends lost 1 base and 7 bases respectively, with 10 bases between them. The CDR3, as DNA: TGTGCCAGCAGCTTAGATGAGTTCAGGACCCAGTACTTC. It translates to CASSLDEFRTQYF.

The chain couples TRBV19 to TRBJ1-5, with TRBD1 matching 10 bases. In germline, CDR1 is LNHDA, CDR2 SQIVND (reference sequence). This CDR3 is built from 15 residues. Trimming removed 5 bases from V and 6 bases from J; junction bases left unmatched: 7. As DNA, the CDR3 is TGTGCCAGTAGTCCGGGACAGGGGAACTTTCAGCCCCAGCATTTT. Translated, it gives CASSPGQGNFQPQHF.

In this sample, this clonotype turned up a few times. The V and J genes are TRBV18 and TRBJ2-1; 11 bases agree with TRBD2. CDR1 and CDR2 (germline): KGHSH, LQKENI. This CDR3 is 17 amino acids long. J lost 8 bases, V lost 2 bases, and 11 bases had no gene match. The CDR3: CASSPKISSGRADEQFF. Here the CDR3 DNA reads TGTGCCAGCTCACCAAAGATAAGTAGCGGGAGGGCCGATGAGCAGTTCTTC.

This clonotype has only a few counts. The genes are TRBV18 and TRBJ1-4; D remains unclear. V was clipped by 3 bases and J by 0 bases, with 5 bases between them. Germline CDR1 KGHSH, CDR2 LQKENI. The CDR3 is 14 residues long. Here the CDR3 reads CASSPVATNEKLFF. The CDR3 coding sequence is TGTGCCAGCTCACCTGTCGCAACTAATGAAAAACTGTTTTTT.

This clonotype was seen a few times. The V call is TRBV7-9, the J call TRBJ1-1; no definite D call. Deletions cut 8 bases from V and 1 base from J, with 8 bases between. Germline V gene lookup returns CDR1 SEHNR and CDR2 FQNEAQ (reference sequence). CDR3 length: 12 residues. The CDR3 here is CASVLGNTEAFF. CDR3 sequence (DNA): TGTGCCAGCGTGCTGGGGAACACTGAAGCTTTCTTT.

This clonotype was detected a few times. This chain uses TRBV12-3 or TRBV12-4 with TRBJ2-2; D call uncertain. The germline V and J ends were trimmed by 2 bases and 6 bases, with 10 bases remaining between them. The CDR3 loop spans 14 amino acids. CDR3 region: CASSLRRGAGELFF. Written as DNA, the CDR3 is TGTGCCAGCAGTTTAAGACGTGGGGCCGGGGAGCTGTTTTTT.

At least ten counts were recorded for this clonotype. This chain links TRBV7-2 with TRBJ1-4; D unresolved. V was clipped by 4 bases and J by 4 bases, with 7 bases between them. This CDR3 has 13 residues. Germline CDR1 and CDR2: SGHTA and FQGNSA. CDR3 coding DNA: TGTGCCAGCAGCTACCGACATAATGAAAAACTGTTTTTT. It codes for CASSYRHNEKLFF.

This chain uses TRBV12-5 with TRBJ2-3, with D tentatively TRBD1 or TRBD2 (5 bases each). This CDR3 comprises 19 residues. From germline, CDR1 is LGHNT and CDR2 FRNRAP. V lost 0 bases, J lost 1 base, and 20 bases lay in between. CDR3 residues: CASGLVPGLIGTGTDTQYF. The CDR3 region has the DNA TGTGCTAGTGGTTTGGTCCCTGGCCTCATCGGGACCGGCACAGATACGCAGTATTTT.

This clonotype occurred many times. The V call is TRBV12-3 or TRBV12-4, the J call TRBJ2-3; D is tentatively TRBD1 or TRBD2 (5 bases each). Trimming left V 3 bases short and J 1 base short, with 11 bases between. The CDR3 is 15 residues long. CDR3 DNA: TGTGCCAGCAGTTTGATGCAGGGAGGCACAGATACGCAGTATTTT. It codes for CASSLMQGGTDTQYF.

This clonotype was seen at least ten times. The J gene is TRBJ2-3, the V gene TRBV7-2; the match to TRBD2 covers 10 bases. The junction had 8 bases not matched to a gene; V was cut back by 5 bases and J by 3 bases. The CDR3 is 16 residues long. Per the germline V gene, CDR1 is SGHTA and CDR2 is FQGNSA. The CDR3 nucleotides read TGTGCCAGCAGCCGACCTAGCGGGGGTCGGACAGATACGCAGTATTTT. It translates to CASSRPSGGRTDTQYF.

The rearrangement joins TRBV12-3 or TRBV12-4 to TRBJ1-4; 7 positions match TRBD1. Losses at the gene ends were 7 bases for V and 8 bases for J; bases not matched to a gene: 13. The CDR3 extends over 15 amino acids. DNA of the CDR3: TGTGCCAGCACCCGTAATATGGGGGACAGAGAAAAACTGTTTTTT. Translation: CASTRNMGDREKLFF.